The 24 T cell receptor beta chains listed next were all sequenced from one sample in a study of high-grade serous ovarian cancer treatment subgroups. Tumor samples were taken before definitive surgery or chemotherapy. Clones were read by immunoSEQ multiplex PCR, and TCRdb kept only the in-frame ones, dropping some. In the table there are 35,000 to 45,000 clones, roughly 83% of which are singletons. Sequenced input: tumor tissue. The receptors come from a human donor with high-grade serous ovarian cancer.

The CDR3 sequence: CASTPGTDTQYF. CDR3 nucleotide sequence: TGTGCCAGCACTCCCGGGACGGATACGCAGTATTTT. The chain links TRBV28 to TRBJ2-3; D is possibly TRBD1 or TRBD2 (5 bases each). CDR1 and CDR2 (germline): MDHEN, SYDVKM. This CDR3 region has 12 residues. Trimming removed 7 bases at V and 6 bases at J, with 11 bases between.

The chain uses TRBV14 and TRBJ2-1; 8 bases agree with TRBD1. The germline gives CDR1 SGHDN, CDR2 FVKESK. The CDR3 contains 16 residues. The junction had 7 bases not matched to a gene; V was cut back by 0 bases and J by 6 bases. This chain's CDR3 is CASSQEDRDSTNEQFF. The CDR3 DNA reads TGTGCCAGCAGCCAAGAGGACAGGGACTCAACCAATGAGCAGTTCTTC.

This clone has only a few counts. The rearrangement links TRBV5-6 to TRBJ2-1; no clear D gene. Trimming removed 0 bases at V and 8 bases at J, with 9 bases between. CDR3 length: 13 residues. The germline CDR1 and CDR2 sequences are SGHDT and YYEEEE. As DNA, the CDR3 is TGTGCCAGCAGCTTGGGACAAAGCGATGAGCAGTTCTTC. This codes for CASSLGQSDEQFF.

V and J are TRBV21-1 and TRBJ2-5. TRBV21-1 is described as a pseudogene. CDR3 length: 14 residues. For the CDR3, the DNA is TGTGCCAGCAGCAACGGGCGGCAGTCGGAGACCCAGTACTTC. It codes for CASSNGRQSETQYF.

Comments on this clone: Other DNA sequences in the same sample also yield this CDR3. The V call is TRBV18, the J call TRBJ2-7; D uncertain. V lost 3 bases and J lost 0, with 6 bases in between. CDR3 length: 13 residues. Germline V gene lookup returns CDR1 KGHSH and CDR2 LQKENI. CDR3 in amino acids: CASSPRSSYEQYF. CDR3 coding DNA: TGTGCCAGCTCACCTAGGAGCTCCTACGAGCAGTACTTC.

V usage is TRBV27 and J usage is TRBJ2-7, with D maybe TRBD2 (6 bases). The CDR3 is made up of 14 amino acids. Trimming left V 7 bases short and J 6 bases short, with 19 bases between. CDR1 MNHEY and CDR2 SMNVEV come from the germline V gene (reference sequence). DNA for the CDR3: TGTGCCAGCAAAGGGGTAGCGGAACGCGGCGAGCAGTACTTC. It is translated as CASKGVAERGEQYF.

This clone occurred once. This rearrangement joins TRBV5-6 to TRBJ2-5, with 7 positions matching TRBD1. The germline CDR1 and CDR2 sequences are SGHDT and YYEEEE. The V and J ends lost 4 bases and 3 bases, in that order; junction bases with no gene match: 12. The CDR3 is 16 amino acids. CDR3: CASSAPRQGNEETQYF. The CDR3 DNA sequence: TGTGCCAGCAGCGCCCCGAGACAGGGTAACGAAGAGACCCAGTACTTC. The variable domain in full, completed from reference TRBV5-6 and TRBJ2-5, reads DAGVTQSPTHLIKTRGQQVTLRCSPKSGHDTVSWYQQALGQGPQFIFQYYEEEERQRGNFPDRFSGHQFPNYSSELNVNALLLGDSALYLCASSAPRQGNEETQYFGPGTRLLVL.

The genes are TRBV19 and TRBJ1-2, with a possible D match to TRBD1 (5 bases). Per the germline V gene, CDR1 is LNHDA and CDR2 is SQIVND (reference sequence). V was shortened by 5 bases and J by 4 bases, with 17 bases between the two germline ends. The CDR3 length is 15 residues. In DNA form, the CDR3 reads TGTGCCAGTAGTCCGATGCGGAGGGGTGGCTATGGCTACACCTTC. Translating gives CASSPMRRGGYGYTF.

The sample holds one count of this clone. The CDR3 reads CASSLGGRVAYEQYF. The CDR3 DNA reads TGTGCCAGCAGCTTGGGTGGGAGGGTCGCCTACGAGCAGTACTTC. The chain is built from TRBV5-6 and TRBJ2-5, with 7 nucleotides matching TRBD2. TRBJ2-7 explains the end of the DNA better; the J call may be wrong. This CDR3 is built from 15 residues. Germline CDR1 is SGHDT and CDR2 is YYEEEE.

This clone appeared once. V usage is TRBV29-1 and J usage is TRBJ2-1; 8 bases align to TRBD2. This CDR3 has 14 residues. With V trimmed by 7 bases and J by 8 bases, 13 bases remained unmatched. Germline CDR1 is SQVTM and CDR2 is ANQGSEA. The CDR3 is CSAVADAGGDEQFF. For the CDR3, the DNA is TGCAGCGCTGTAGCGGACGCGGGGGGCGATGAGCAGTTCTTC.

The rearrangement uses TRBV7-9 and TRBJ1-2, with TRBD1 identical over 7 bases. Trimming removed 5 bases from V and 2 bases from J; junction bases left unmatched: 14. Germline CDR1 reads SEHNR; CDR2 reads FQNEAQ (reference sequence). The CDR3 is 17 amino acids. The CDR3 DNA reads TGTGCCAGCAGCCCCCAGGGGACAGAGCTAAGAAACTATGGCTACACCTTC. It specifies CASSPQGTELRNYGYTF.

The rearrangement uses TRBV7-8 and TRBJ1-1; no definite D call. Trimming took 3 bases from V and 6 from J, leaving 14 bases between them. The CDR3 covers 14 residues. Germline CDR1 SGHVS, CDR2 FQNEAQ. DNA of the CDR3: TGTGCCAGCAGCTTCGTAGGGAGTCCTTCTGAAGCTTTCTTT. It encodes CASSFVGSPSEAFF.

The gene calls are TRBV4-1 and TRBJ2-7; D not certain. V lost 4 bases, J lost 1 base, and 17 bases lay in between. CDR3 size: 16 residues. Germline V gene data show CDR1 as MGHRA and CDR2 as YSYEKL. The CDR3 nucleotides read TGCGCCAGCAGCCCGTACCCTTTGGAGACGTCCTACGAGCAGTACTTC. Translated: CASSPYPLETSYEQYF.

The rearrangement links TRBV9 to TRBJ2-3; the match to TRBD2 covers 11 bases. Germline-derived CDR1 and CDR2 are SGDLS and YYNGEE. The CDR3 totals 16 residues. V trimming: 2 bases; J trimming: 5 bases; junction bases outside the gene matches: 7. The CDR3 region has the DNA TGTGCCAGCAGCGTGACTAGCGGGACTTATTTAGATACGCAGTATTTT. This gives the protein CASSVTSGTYLDTQYF.

This chain uses TRBV5-1 with TRBJ2-7; perhaps D is TRBD1 or TRBD2 (5 bases each). This CDR3 is 16 amino acids long. The germline V gene encodes CDR1 SGHRS and CDR2 YFSETQ. Trimming shortened V by 0 bases and J by 2 bases, and 15 bases separated the two germline ends. The CDR3 loop reads CASSLDLGTLAYEQYF. In DNA, the CDR3 is TGCGCCAGCAGCTTGGATCTCGGGACCCTAGCCTACGAGCAGTACTTC.

The gene calls are TRBV4-2 and TRBJ1-4; D is unclear. There are 15 residues in the CDR3. CDR1 and CDR2 from the germline V gene are LGHNA and YNFKEQ. The V end lost 1 base, the J end lost 0 bases, and 6 bases lay between the germline ends. The CDR3 is CASSQATSTNEKLFF. CDR3 DNA: TGTGCCAGCAGCCAAGCGACCTCAACTAATGAAAAACTGTTTTTT.

The V call is TRBV15, the J call TRBJ2-3, with unresolved D. CDR3 length equals 13 residues. Germline CDR1 reads LNHNV; CDR2 reads YYDKDF (reference sequence). The V end was cut by 3 bases, the J end by 2 bases, with 6 bases between. The CDR3 spells CATSRTYTDTQYF. CDR3 DNA: TGTGCCACCAGCAGGACATACACAGATACGCAGTATTTT.

The genes are TRBV7-2 and TRBJ2-1; 11 nucleotides align to TRBD2. The CDR3 length is 16 residues. Germline CDR1 and CDR2: SGHTA and FQGNSA. Trimming at V came to 5 bases and at J to 6 bases, leaving 9 bases not matched to a gene. The CDR3 region is CASSPQSGLAANEQFF. Written as DNA, the CDR3 is TGTGCCAGCAGCCCACAGTCGGGACTAGCGGCCAATGAGCAGTTCTTC.

The gene calls are TRBV19 and TRBJ2-1, with D unclear. Germline CDR1 LNHDA, CDR2 SQIVND (reference sequence). The CDR3 contains 17 residues. The V gene lost 0 bases and the J gene lost 2 bases, with 14 bases spanning the gap. CDR3 amino acids: CASSIDSMADPYNEQFF. The CDR3 DNA reads as TGTGCCAGTAGTATAGATTCCATGGCTGACCCCTACAATGAGCAGTTCTTC.

The chain is built from TRBV27 and TRBJ2-1; tentative D call: TRBD2 (5 bases). CDR3 length: 18 residues. CDR1 is MNHEY and CDR2 is SMNVEV in the germline V gene (reference sequence). Trimming took off 8 bases at V and 0 bases at J, with 23 bases between the two ends. The CDR3 bases are TGTGCCAGCCGACGTACCCACCACAGCCGGGGCTCCTACAATGAGCAGTTCTTC. It encodes CASRRTHHSRGSYNEQFF.

This clone was counted once. The chain combines TRBV4-2 with TRBJ1-2, with 7 bases aligning to TRBD1. J gave up 4 bases and V 0 bases, and 5 bases lay outside the gene matches. The germline gives CDR1 LGHNA, CDR2 YNFKEQ. CDR3 length equals 15 residues. Here the CDR3 reads CASSQDQGVIYGYTF. CDR3 in DNA: TGTGCCAGCAGCCAAGACCAGGGGGTAATCTATGGCTACACCTTC.

This rearrangement joins TRBV28 to TRBJ1-5; the D is unclear. V lost 4 bases and J lost 2, with 12 bases in between. The CDR3 is 15 amino acids. The germline V gene encodes CDR1 MDHEN and CDR2 SYDVKM. CDR3 sequence reads: CASSWGFSRNQPQHF. CDR3 bases: TGTGCCAGCAGTTGGGGATTCAGTCGCAATCAGCCCCAGCATTTT. Full variable domain (rest looked up from reference TRBV28 and TRBJ1-5): DVKVTQSSRYLVKRTGEKVFLECVQDMDHENMFWYRQDPGLGLRLIYFSYDVKMKEKGDIPEGYSVSREKKERFSLILESASTNQTSMYLCASSWGFSRNQPQHFGDGTRLSIL.

The V gene is TRBV6-5, the J gene TRBJ2-7; perhaps TRBD1 as D (6 bases). This CDR3 contains 15 residues. V was pared by 6 bases and J by 0 bases, with 15 bases between. The V gene's germline CDR1 is MNHEY and CDR2 SVGAGI. The CDR3 DNA follows: TGTGCCAGCAGCCACGACAGGAATCCCTCCTACGAGCAGTACTTC. This gives the protein CASSHDRNPSYEQYF.

The chain has TRBV28 and TRBJ1-5; D is uncertain. The CDR3 runs to 14 residues. V shed 7 bases and J shed 3 bases, with 13 bases lying between them. The germline V gene encodes CDR1 MDHEN and CDR2 SYDVKM. Here the CDR3 reads CASTGQGDNQPQHF. In nucleotides, the CDR3 is TGTGCCAGCACCGGCCAAGGTGACAATCAGCCCCAGCATTTT.